The present T cell receptor (beta chain) was sequenced within a study of regulatory T cells in long-lasting Graves disease. Across the study: The antithyroid drugs taken by newly diagnosed Graves' patients had been used for under 3 months.

The time point is: newly diagnosed GD, antithyroid drugs for less than 3 months. There was RNA extracted from PBMCs, and the TCR library was made from it. The CDR3 consists of 15 residues. V gave up 6 bases and J gave up 4 bases, with 16 bases separating them. Study conclusions and caveats: Newly diagnosed Graves' patients had higher TCR diversity than persistent ones. Repertoires from persistent disease leaned toward TRBV28, TRBJ1-2 and TRBJ2-5. With some 2,700 shared public clonotypes, persistent patients exceeded new patients, who shared more than 900.

This clonotype was detected ten times or more. Its antigen is not identified. Combining iRepertoire HTBI primers with Arm-PCR of CDR3 regions, the authors built TCR beta libraries. One entry per CDR3 protein results from TCRdb running MiXCR on the multiplex PCR reads. The sample gives 320,000 or so distinct CDR3 sequences, about a sixth of which show up once; less than 40% is in the top ten. This sequence was found in a female donor with Graves disease. The chain is built from TRBV12-3 or TRBV12-4 and TRBJ1-5; D not certain. Source: peripheral blood mononuclear cells (PBMCs), taken at new diagnosis, from a patient treated with antithyroid drugs. DNA for the CDR3: TGTGCCAGCAGCCTGGGTGAGAGGCTAAATCAGCCCCAGCATTTT. This encodes CASSLGERLNQPQHF.